Following are 26 T cell receptor beta chains from one sample sequenced in a study of blood T cell repertoires in COVID-19. Here immunoSEQ multiplex PCR was the method, and the copy in TCRdb shows in-frame clones only, minus some. The data show approximately 170,000 clones, approximately 83% seen once. The sequencing input was peripheral blood. Source of these receptors: a human donor with acute or convalescent COVID-19. The donor label of this sample is uncertain.

The chain carries TRBV6-5 and TRBJ1-5; 7 bases are shared with TRBD1. The CDR3 is 13 amino acids. Unmatched junction bases numbered 4, after V lost 5 bases and J lost 6 bases. Per germline, CDR1 MNHEY and CDR2 SVGAGI. The CDR3 DNA follows: TGTGCCAGCAGTCAGGCAGGGGGTCAGCCCCAGCATTTT. Protein: CASSQAGGQPQHF.

The chain couples TRBV7-8 to TRBJ1-5; no clear D gene. Trimming shortened V by 6 bases and J by 2 bases, and 11 bases separated the two germline ends. The CDR3 sequence is 14 residues long. The germline V gene encodes CDR1 SGHVS and CDR2 FQNEAQ. Written as DNA, the CDR3 is TGTGCCAGCAGACTCTTAGAGGGCAATCAGCCCCAGCATTTT. Translation gives CASRLLEGNQPQHF. Supplemented by reference TRBV7-8 and TRBJ1-5, the full variable domain reads GAGVSQSPRYKVAKRGQDVALRCDPISGHVSLFWYQQALGQGPEFLTYFQNEAQLDKSGLPSDRFFAERPEGSVSTLKIQRTQQEDSAVYLCASRLLEGNQPQHFGDGTRLSIL.

V usage is TRBV15 and J usage is TRBJ1-3; 10 positions match TRBD1. This CDR3 contains 15 residues. Germline V gives CDR1 LNHNV, CDR2 YYDKDF (reference sequence). Trimming at V came to 5 bases and at J to 4 bases, leaving 5 bases not matched to a gene. The CDR3: CATSGDRGVGNTIYF. The CDR3 DNA reads TGTGCCACCAGCGGGGACAGGGGAGTCGGAAACACCATATATTTT.

V gene TRBV30 combines with J gene TRBJ1-2; D unclear. CDR3 length: 11 residues. The germline CDR1 and CDR2 sequences are GTSNPN and SVGIG (reference sequence). Trimming stripped 4 bases from V and 2 bases from J, with 5 bases between. The CDR3 DNA follows: TGTGCCTGGACAGAAAACTATGGCTACACCTTC. As protein: CAWTENYGYTF.

The chain carries TRBV28 and TRBJ1-2, with TRBD1 matching over 9 bases. V shed 4 bases, J shed 4 bases, and the junction held 7 bases outside the gene matches. Germline V gene data show CDR1 as MDHEN and CDR2 as SYDVKM. The CDR3 is 15 amino acids. The CDR3 protein is CASSSPGQGGYGYTF. The CDR3 DNA is TGTGCCAGCAGTTCCCCGGGACAGGGAGGCTATGGCTACACCTTC.

The V gene is TRBV7-9, the J gene TRBJ1-2; the D gene is possibly TRBD1 (5 bases). There are 16 residues in the CDR3. The V end was cut by 0 bases, the J end by 4 bases, with 15 bases between. From germline, CDR1 is SEHNR and CDR2 FQNEAQ (reference sequence). The DNA of the CDR3 is TGTGCCAGCAGCTTAGCCCTGGCAGGGTTTAGCTATGGCTACACCTTC. Its protein is CASSLALAGFSYGYTF.

The chain carries TRBV6-5 and TRBJ1-4; tentative D call: TRBD1 (5 bases). Germline V gene data show CDR1 as MNHEY and CDR2 as SVGAGI. The CDR3 is made up of 14 amino acids. V dropped 6 bases and J dropped 8 bases, with 16 bases sitting between them. CDR3 DNA: TGTGCCAGCAGACGCGGGACCCCGGGGGAAAAACTGTTTTTT. This sequence encodes CASRRGTPGEKLFF.

The rearrangement uses TRBV3-1 (or the pseudogene TRBV3-2) and TRBJ1-2; D is perhaps TRBD1 (5 bases). The CDR3 sequence is 15 residues long. CDR1 and CDR2 from the germline V gene are LGHDT and YNNKEL (reference sequence). Trimming shortened V by 0 bases and J by 0 bases, and 8 bases separated the two germline ends. CDR3 residues: CASSQEGLPNYGYTF. CDR3 coding DNA: TGTGCCAGCAGCCAAGAGGGACTTCCTAACTATGGCTACACCTTC.

The V call is TRBV11-2, the J call TRBJ1-6; D is possibly TRBD1 (5 bases). V gave up 5 bases and J gave up 8 bases, with 16 bases separating them. The CDR3 is made up of 15 amino acids. The V gene's germline CDR1 is SGHAT and CDR2 FQNNGV. CDR3 coding DNA: TGTGCCAGCAGCCAGGGAGGGATCATTGATTCACCCCTCCACTTT. This codes for CASSQGGIIDSPLHF.

The V call is TRBV7-8, the J call TRBJ1-4; 7 bases agree with TRBD1. The germline gives CDR1 SGHVS, CDR2 FQNEAQ. The CDR3 length is 16 residues. The junction had 11 bases not matched to a gene; V was cut back by 5 bases and J by 5 bases. CDR3 protein: CASSRIGGARNEKLFF. DNA of the CDR3: TGTGCCAGCAGCCGGATAGGGGGCGCGAGGAATGAAAAACTGTTTTTT.

The genes are TRBV2 and TRBJ2-2; D is possibly TRBD2 (6 bases). V was trimmed by 4 bases and J by 4 bases, leaving 10 bases between them. Germline assignment: CDR1 SNHLY and CDR2 FYNNEI. This CDR3 spans 14 amino acids. The chain's CDR3 is CASSVLGGTGELFF. The CDR3 DNA reads TGTGCCAGCAGTGTTCTGGGGGGCACCGGGGAGCTGTTTTTT.

The chain employs TRBV28 and TRBJ2-1; tentatively, D is TRBD1 (5 bases). The CDR3 totals 14 residues. Germline CDR1 MDHEN, CDR2 SYDVKM. The V end lost 5 bases, the J end lost 4 bases, and 12 bases lay between the germline ends. The CDR3 protein is CASSPQDRYNEQFF. The CDR3 coding sequence is TGTGCCAGCAGTCCCCAAGACAGATACAATGAGCAGTTCTTC.

The chain joins TRBV5-4 to TRBJ1-5; 9 bases fit TRBD1. CDR3 length: 14 residues. Germline V gene sequence: CDR1 SGHNT, CDR2 YYREEE (reference sequence). V lost 7 bases to trimming and J lost 4 bases; unmatched junction nucleotides: 6. CDR3 DNA sequence: TGTGCCAGCGACCAACAGGGGGCGAATCAGCCCCAGCATTTT. Its translation: CASDQQGANQPQHF.

This chain uses TRBV5-4 with TRBJ2-2; 10 nucleotides agree with TRBD1. Trimming removed 4 bases from V and 6 bases from J; junction bases left unmatched: 6. The CDR3 runs to 15 residues. Germline V gene data show CDR1 as SGHNT and CDR2 as YYREEE (reference sequence). The CDR3 region has the DNA TGTGCCAGCAGCATCGACAGGGGGCAGGCCGGGGAGCTGTTTTTT. It translates to CASSIDRGQAGELFF.

This chain links TRBV19 with TRBJ1-2, with 10 bases aligning to TRBD1. Germline CDR1 reads LNHDA; CDR2 reads SQIVND (reference sequence). Trimming at V came to 5 bases and at J to 2 bases, leaving 5 bases not matched to a gene. The CDR3 runs to 15 residues. DNA for the CDR3: TGTGCCAGTAGTGACCCGACAGGGGGCAACTATGGCTACACCTTC. Translated, it gives CASSDPTGGNYGYTF.

The chain has TRBV27 and TRBJ2-3, with a tentative D call TRBD2 (6 bases). CDR1 and CDR2 (germline): MNHEY, SMNVEV (reference sequence). There are 14 residues in the CDR3. V was cut by 6 bases and J by 7 bases, with 17 bases left in between. The CDR3 nucleotides read TGTGCCAGCAGGCCGGGACTCGACGGCAATACGCAGTATTTT. It encodes CASRPGLDGNTQYF.

The chain couples TRBV7-9 to TRBJ1-1, with TRBD1 as a possible D gene (6 bases). V was pared by 5 bases and J by 1 base, with 11 bases between. Per the germline V gene, CDR1 is SEHNR and CDR2 is FQNEAQ (reference sequence). CDR3 length equals 14 residues. The CDR3 DNA reads as TGTGCCAGCAGCCTACTGGGACAGAACACTGAAGCTTTCTTT. The encoded protein is CASSLLGQNTEAFF.

This chain uses TRBV28 with TRBJ1-2, with D perhaps matching TRBD1 (5 bases). Trimming left V 7 bases short and J 4 bases short, with 16 bases between. The CDR3 length is 14 residues. From germline, CDR1 is MDHEN and CDR2 SYDVKM. CDR3 sequence: CASIGGRGSYGYTF. The CDR3 DNA follows: TGTGCCAGCATCGGTGGCCGGGGGAGCTATGGCTACACCTTC.

The J gene is TRBJ1-3, the V gene TRBV27; D remains ambiguous. The CDR3 totals 13 residues. V lost 4 bases and J 7 bases, leaving 11 bases between the germline ends. CDR1 and CDR2 (germline): MNHEY, SMNVEV (reference sequence). CDR3 DNA: TGTGCCAGCAGTTCGGACGGGAGGAACACCATATATTTT. Translating gives CASSSDGRNTIYF.

The J gene is TRBJ1-4, the V gene TRBV7-8; 11 bases match TRBD1. The CDR3 covers 17 residues. Germline V gives CDR1 SGHVS, CDR2 FQNEAQ. J gave up 3 bases and V 5 bases, and 8 bases lay outside the gene matches. The CDR3 sequence is CASSGRTGGAPNEKLFF. The CDR3 DNA follows: TGTGCCAGCAGCGGGCGGACAGGGGGCGCGCCTAATGAAAAACTGTTTTTT.

This chain links TRBV29-1 with TRBJ2-5; D is tentatively TRBD1 or TRBD2 (5 bases each). The germline CDR1 and CDR2 sequences are SQVTM and ANQGSEA. V lost 7 bases to trimming and J lost 2 bases, with 14 bases between them. This CDR3 has 13 amino acids. CDR3 amino acids: CSGGFGLQETQYF. CDR3 nucleotide sequence: TGCAGCGGGGGGTTTGGGCTACAAGAGACCCAGTACTTC. The variable domain in full, completed from reference TRBV29-1 and TRBJ2-5, reads SAVISQKPSRDICQRGTSLTIQCQVDSQVTMMFWYRQQPGQSLTLIATANQGSEATYESGFVIDKFPISRPNLTFSTLTVSNMSPEDSSIYLCSGGFGLQETQYFGPGTRLLVL.

In this sample, this clone turned up once. The V and J genes are TRBV15 and TRBJ1-1; 8 bases are a match to TRBD1. CDR1 is LNHNV, CDR2 YYDKDF, per germline (reference sequence). This CDR3 contains 16 residues. The J segment lost 6 bases and the V segment lost 1 base, leaving 10 bases of the junction unmatched. CDR3 loop: CATSRAMAGGRAEAFF. The CDR3 DNA follows: TGTGCCACCAGCAGAGCCATGGCAGGGGGCAGGGCTGAAGCTTTCTTT.

V gene TRBV6-1 combines with J gene TRBJ1-1, with D tentatively TRBD1 (5 bases). Trimming stripped 0 bases from V and 6 bases from J, with 17 bases between. This CDR3 has 16 residues. CDR1 is MNHNS and CDR2 is SASEGT in the germline V gene. This chain's CDR3 is CASSEAQDSSGSEAFF. CDR3 bases: TGTGCCAGCAGTGAAGCGCAAGATTCTTCAGGGTCTGAAGCTTTCTTT.

The gene calls are TRBV2 and TRBJ2-3; tentatively, D is TRBD2 (5 bases). Between the trimmed V and J ends, which lost 2 bases and 0 bases, there was a span of 9 bases. The CDR3 contains 15 residues. Germline-derived CDR1 and CDR2 are SNHLY and FYNNEI. The CDR3 sequence: CASSELRGSTDTQYF. The CDR3 DNA sequence: TGTGCCAGCAGTGAATTACGGGGTAGCACAGATACGCAGTATTTT.

The chain couples TRBV7-3 to TRBJ2-4; 10 bases line up with TRBD2. Germline V gives CDR1 SGHTA, CDR2 FQGTGA. The CDR3 is 20 residues long. The CDR3 DNA reads TGTGCGGGACCCCTGAGGGGCCCCGGGACTAGCGCGAAAGCCAAAAACATTCAGTACTTC. It specifies CAGPLRGPGTSAKAKNIQYF.

This chain links TRBV21-1 with TRBJ2-2; the table gives TRBD1 as D, unverified against the DNA. TRBV21-1 is deemed a pseudogene. The CDR3 runs 15 residues. The CDR3 bases are TGTGCCAGCAGCGAAGGACAGGGGAACACCGGGGAGCTGTTTTTT. It encodes CASSEGQGNTGELFF.